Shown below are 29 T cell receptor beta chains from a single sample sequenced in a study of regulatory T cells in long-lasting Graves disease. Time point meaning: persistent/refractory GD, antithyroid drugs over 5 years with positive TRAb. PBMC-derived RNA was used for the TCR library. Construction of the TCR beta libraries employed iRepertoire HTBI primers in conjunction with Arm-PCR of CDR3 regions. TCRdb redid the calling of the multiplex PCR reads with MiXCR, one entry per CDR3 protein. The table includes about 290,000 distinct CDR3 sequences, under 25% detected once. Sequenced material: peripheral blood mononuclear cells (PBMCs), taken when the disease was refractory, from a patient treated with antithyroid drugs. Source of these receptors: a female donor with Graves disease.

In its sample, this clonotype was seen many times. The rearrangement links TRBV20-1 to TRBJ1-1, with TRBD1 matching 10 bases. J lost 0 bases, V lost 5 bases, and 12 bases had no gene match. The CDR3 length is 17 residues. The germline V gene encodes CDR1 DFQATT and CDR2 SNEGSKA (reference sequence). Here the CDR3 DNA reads TGCAGTGCTGGTCCGGGACAGGGGTTACAGATGAACACTGAAGCTTTCTTT. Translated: CSAGPGQGLQMNTEAFF.

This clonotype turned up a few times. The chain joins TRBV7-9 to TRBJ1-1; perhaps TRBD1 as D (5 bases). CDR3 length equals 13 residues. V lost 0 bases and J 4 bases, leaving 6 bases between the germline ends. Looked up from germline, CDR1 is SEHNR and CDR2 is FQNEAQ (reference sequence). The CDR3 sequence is CASSLAGATEAFF. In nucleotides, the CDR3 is TGTGCCAGCAGCTTAGCCGGGGCCACTGAAGCTTTCTTT. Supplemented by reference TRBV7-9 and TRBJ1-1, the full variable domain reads DTGVSQNPRHKITKRGQNVTFRCDPISEHNRLYWYRQTLGQGPEFLTYFQNEAQLEKSRLLSDRFSAERPKGSFSTLEIQRTEQGDSAMYLCASSLAGATEAFFGQGTRLTVV.

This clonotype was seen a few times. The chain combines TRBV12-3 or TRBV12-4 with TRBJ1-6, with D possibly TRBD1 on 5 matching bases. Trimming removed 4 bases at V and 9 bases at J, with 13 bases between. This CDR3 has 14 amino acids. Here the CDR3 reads CASSSRGGGSPLHF. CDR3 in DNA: TGTGCCAGCAGTTCCCGGGGGGGGGGTTCACCCCTCCACTTT.

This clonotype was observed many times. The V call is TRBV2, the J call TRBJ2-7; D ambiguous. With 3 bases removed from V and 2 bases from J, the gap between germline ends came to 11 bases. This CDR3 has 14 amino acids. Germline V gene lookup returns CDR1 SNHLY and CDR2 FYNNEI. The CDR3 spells CASSDFPGPYEQYF. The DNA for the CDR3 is TGTGCCAGCAGTGACTTTCCCGGGCCCTACGAGCAGTACTTC.

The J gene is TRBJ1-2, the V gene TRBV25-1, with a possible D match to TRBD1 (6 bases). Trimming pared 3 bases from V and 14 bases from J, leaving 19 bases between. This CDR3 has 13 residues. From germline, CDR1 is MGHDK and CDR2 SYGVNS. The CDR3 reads CASSDPGVSIWTF. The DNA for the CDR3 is TGTGCCAGCAGTGACCCAGGGGTCTCTATCTGGACCTTC.

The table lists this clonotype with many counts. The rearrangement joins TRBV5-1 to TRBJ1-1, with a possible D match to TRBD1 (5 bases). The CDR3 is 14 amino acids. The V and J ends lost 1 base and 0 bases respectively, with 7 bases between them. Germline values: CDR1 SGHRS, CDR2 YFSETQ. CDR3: CASSLLGLNTEAFF. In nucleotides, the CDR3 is TGCGCCAGCAGCTTGCTGGGGCTGAACACTGAAGCTTTCTTT.

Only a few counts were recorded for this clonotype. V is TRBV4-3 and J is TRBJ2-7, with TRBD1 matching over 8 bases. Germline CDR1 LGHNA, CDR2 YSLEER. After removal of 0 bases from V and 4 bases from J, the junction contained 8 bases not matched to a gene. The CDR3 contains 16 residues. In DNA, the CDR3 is TGCGCCAGCAGCCAAGAACTCGCAGGGGGCTTTTACGAGCAGTACTTC. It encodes CASSQELAGGFYEQYF.

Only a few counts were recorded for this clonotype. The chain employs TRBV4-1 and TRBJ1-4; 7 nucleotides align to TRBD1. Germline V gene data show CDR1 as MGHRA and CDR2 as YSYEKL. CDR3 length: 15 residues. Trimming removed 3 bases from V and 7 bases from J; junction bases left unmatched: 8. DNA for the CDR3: TGCGCCAGCAGCCAGATGGGGGCAGGGGGTGAAAAACTGTTTTTT. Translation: CASSQMGAGGEKLFF.

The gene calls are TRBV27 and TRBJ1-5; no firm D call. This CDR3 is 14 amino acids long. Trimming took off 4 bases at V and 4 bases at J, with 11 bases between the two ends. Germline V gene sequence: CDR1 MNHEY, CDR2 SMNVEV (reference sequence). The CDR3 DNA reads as TGTGCCAGCAGTTATGGGTCGGGGAATCAGCCCCAGCATTTT. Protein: CASSYGSGNQPQHF.

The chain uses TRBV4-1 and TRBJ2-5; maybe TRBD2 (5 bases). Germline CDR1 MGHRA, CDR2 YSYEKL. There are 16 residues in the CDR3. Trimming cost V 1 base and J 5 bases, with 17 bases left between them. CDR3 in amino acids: CASSQVAMRVGETQYF. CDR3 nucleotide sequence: TGCGCCAGCAGCCAAGTCGCGATGCGGGTTGGGGAGACCCAGTACTTC.

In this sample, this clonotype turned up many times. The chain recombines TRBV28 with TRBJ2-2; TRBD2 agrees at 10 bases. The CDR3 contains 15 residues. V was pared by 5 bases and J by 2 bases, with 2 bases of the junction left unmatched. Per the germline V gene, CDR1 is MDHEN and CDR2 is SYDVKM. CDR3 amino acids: CASSRTSGNTGELFF. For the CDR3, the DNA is TGTGCCAGCAGTCGGACTAGCGGTAACACCGGGGAGCTGTTTTTT.

Written as DNA, the CDR3 is TGTGCCAGCAGCCATTTAACGCGGGAGTACACCGGGGAGCTGTTTTTT. Translated, it gives CASSHLTREYTGELFF. The chain links TRBV14 to TRBJ2-2; TRBD2 matches 7 bases. The CDR3 consists of 16 residues. V lost 3 bases to trimming and J lost 3 bases; unmatched junction nucleotides: 7. Germline CDR1 is SGHDN and CDR2 is FVKESK.

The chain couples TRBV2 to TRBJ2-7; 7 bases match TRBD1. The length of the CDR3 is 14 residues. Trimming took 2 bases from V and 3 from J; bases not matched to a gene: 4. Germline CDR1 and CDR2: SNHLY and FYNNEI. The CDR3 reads CASSENRGYYEQYF. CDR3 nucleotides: TGTGCCAGCAGTGAAAACAGGGGTTACTACGAGCAGTACTTC.

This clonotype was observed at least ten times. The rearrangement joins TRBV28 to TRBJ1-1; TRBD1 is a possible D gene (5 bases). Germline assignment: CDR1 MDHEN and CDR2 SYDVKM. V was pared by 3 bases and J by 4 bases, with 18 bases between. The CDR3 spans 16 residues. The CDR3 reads CASSLRFQGRVTEAFF. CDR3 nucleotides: TGTGCCAGCAGTTTGAGATTCCAGGGTAGGGTCACTGAAGCTTTCTTT.

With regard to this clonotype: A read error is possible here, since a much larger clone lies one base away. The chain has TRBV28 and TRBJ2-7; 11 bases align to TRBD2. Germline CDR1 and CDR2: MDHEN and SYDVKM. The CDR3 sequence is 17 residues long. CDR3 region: CAGSLPAGTSGSYEQYF. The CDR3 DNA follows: TGTGCCGGCAGTTTACCGGCCGGGACTAGCGGCTCCTACGAGCAGTACTTC. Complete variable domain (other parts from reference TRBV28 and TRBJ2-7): DVKVTQSSRYLVKRTGEKVFLECVQDMDHENMFWYRQDPGLGLRLIYFSYDVKMKEKGDIPEGYSVSREKKERFSLILESASTNQTSMYLCAGSLPAGTSGSYEQYFGPGTRLTVT.

The CDR3 sequence: CASSLGGQTQYF. The CDR3 nucleotides read TGTGCCAGCAGCTTGGGGGGTCAGACCCAGTACTTC. The chain uses TRBV7-6 and TRBJ2-5, with D perhaps matching TRBD2 (6 bases). Looked up from germline, CDR1 is SGHVS and CDR2 is FNYEAQ. CDR3 length: 12 amino acids. Trimming stripped 3 bases from V and 6 bases from J, with 8 bases between.

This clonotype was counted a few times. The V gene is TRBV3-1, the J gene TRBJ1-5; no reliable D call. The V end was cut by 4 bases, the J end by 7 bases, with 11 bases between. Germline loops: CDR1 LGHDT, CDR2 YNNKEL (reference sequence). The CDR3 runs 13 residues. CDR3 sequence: CASSPGGIQPQHF. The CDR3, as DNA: TGTGCCAGCAGCCCAGGAGGGATCCAGCCCCAGCATTTT.

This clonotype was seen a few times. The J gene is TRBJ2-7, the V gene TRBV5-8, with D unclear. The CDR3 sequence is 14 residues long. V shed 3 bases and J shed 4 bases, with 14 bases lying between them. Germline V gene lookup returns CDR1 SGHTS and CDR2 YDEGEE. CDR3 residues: CASSWGGSGYEQYF. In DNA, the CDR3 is TGTGCCAGCAGCTGGGGTGGCTCCGGGTACGAGCAGTACTTC.

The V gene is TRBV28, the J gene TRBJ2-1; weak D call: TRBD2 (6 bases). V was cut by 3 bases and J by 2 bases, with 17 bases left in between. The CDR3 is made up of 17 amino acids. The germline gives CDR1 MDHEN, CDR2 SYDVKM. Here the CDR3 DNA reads TGTGCCAGCAGTTTTACATCGGGAGACGCGGCCTACAATGAGCAGTTCTTC. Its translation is CASSFTSGDAAYNEQFF.

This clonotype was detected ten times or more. The DNA for the CDR3 is TGTGCCAGCAGCTTTAAGGGGCAGGCCGGAGGCTACACCTTC. It translates to CASSFKGQAGGYTF. The rearrangement links TRBV7-2 to TRBJ1-2; D is possibly TRBD1 (5 bases). The length of the CDR3 is 14 residues. V lost 3 bases, J lost 8 bases, and 16 bases lay in between. Germline-derived CDR1 and CDR2 are SGHTA and FQGNSA. The full variable domain, in which reference TRBV7-2 and TRBJ1-2 provide the parts outside the CDR3, is GAGVSQSPSNKVTEKGKDVELRCDPISGHTALYWYRQSLGQGLEFLIYFQGNSAPDKSGLPSDRFSAERTGGSVSTLTIQRTQQEDSAVYLCASSFKGQAGGYTFGSGTRLTVV.

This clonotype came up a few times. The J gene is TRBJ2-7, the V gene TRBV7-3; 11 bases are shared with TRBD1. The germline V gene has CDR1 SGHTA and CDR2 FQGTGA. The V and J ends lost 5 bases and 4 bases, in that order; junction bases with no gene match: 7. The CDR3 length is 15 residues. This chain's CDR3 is CASSEGQGGAYEQYF. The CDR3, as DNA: TGTGCCAGCAGCGAGGGACAGGGGGGGGCATACGAGCAGTACTTC.

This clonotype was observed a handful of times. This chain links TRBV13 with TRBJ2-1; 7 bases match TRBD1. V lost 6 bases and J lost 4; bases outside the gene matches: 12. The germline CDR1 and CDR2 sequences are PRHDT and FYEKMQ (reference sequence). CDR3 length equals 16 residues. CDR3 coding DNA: TGTGCCAGCAGTCACAACAGGGGCCGGGGATACAATGAGCAGTTCTTC. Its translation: CASSHNRGRGYNEQFF. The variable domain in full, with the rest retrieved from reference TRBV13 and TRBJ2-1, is AAGVIQSPRHLIKEKRETATLKCYPIPRHDTVYWYQQGPGQDPQFLISFYEKMQSDKGSIPDRFSAQQFSDYHSELNMSSLELGDSALYFCASSHNRGRGYNEQFFGPGTRLTVL.

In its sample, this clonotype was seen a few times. The CDR3 DNA follows: TGTGCCAGCAGCCCCTTGCCGGAGAACACTGAAGCTTTCTTT. Its protein is CASSPLPENTEAFF. V and J are TRBV5-4 and TRBJ1-1; no reliable D call. The germline CDR1 and CDR2 sequences are SGHNT and YYREEE (reference sequence). The CDR3 consists of 14 residues. Trimming removed 4 bases at V and 1 base at J, with 11 bases between.

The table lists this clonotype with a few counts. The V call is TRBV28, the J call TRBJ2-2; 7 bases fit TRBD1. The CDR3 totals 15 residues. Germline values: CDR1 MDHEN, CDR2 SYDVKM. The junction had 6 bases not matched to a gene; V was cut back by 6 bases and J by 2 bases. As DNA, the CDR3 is TGTGCCAGCAGGGAAGGGACAGCAAACACCGGGGAGCTGTTTTTT. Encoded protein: CASREGTANTGELFF.

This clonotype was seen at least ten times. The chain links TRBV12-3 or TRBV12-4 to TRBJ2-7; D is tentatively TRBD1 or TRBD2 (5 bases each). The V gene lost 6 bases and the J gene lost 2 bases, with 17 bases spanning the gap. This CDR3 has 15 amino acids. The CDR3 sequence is CASRPTLGRPYEQYF. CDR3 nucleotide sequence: TGTGCCAGCAGGCCTACTTTGGGACGGCCCTACGAGCAGTACTTC.

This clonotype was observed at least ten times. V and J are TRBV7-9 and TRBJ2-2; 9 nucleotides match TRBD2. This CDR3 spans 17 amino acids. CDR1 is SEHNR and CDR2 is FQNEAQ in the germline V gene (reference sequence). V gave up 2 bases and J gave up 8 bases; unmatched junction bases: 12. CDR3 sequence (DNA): TGTGCCAGCAGCTTATCTAGCGGGGCTCGGAGGAAAGGGGAGCTGTTTTTT. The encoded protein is CASSLSSGARRKGELFF.

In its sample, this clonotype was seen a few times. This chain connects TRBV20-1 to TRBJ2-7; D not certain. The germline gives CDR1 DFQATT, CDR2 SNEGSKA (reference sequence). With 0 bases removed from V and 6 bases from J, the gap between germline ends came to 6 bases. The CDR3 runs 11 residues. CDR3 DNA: TGCAGTGCTAGAGATTATACCGAGCAGTACTTC. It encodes CSARDYTEQYF.

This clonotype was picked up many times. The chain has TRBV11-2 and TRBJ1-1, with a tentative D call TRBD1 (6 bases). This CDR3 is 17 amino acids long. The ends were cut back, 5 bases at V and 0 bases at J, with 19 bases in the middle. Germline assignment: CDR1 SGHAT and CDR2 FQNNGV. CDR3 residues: CASSPPGQFVMNTEAFF. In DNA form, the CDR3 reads TGTGCCAGCAGCCCACCCGGACAGTTTGTAATGAACACTGAAGCTTTCTTT.

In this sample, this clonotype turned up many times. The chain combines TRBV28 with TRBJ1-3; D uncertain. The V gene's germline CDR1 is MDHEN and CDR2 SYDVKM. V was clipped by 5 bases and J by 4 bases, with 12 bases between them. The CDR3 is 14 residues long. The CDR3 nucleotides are TGTGCCAGCAGTGGCTGGGGTTCAGGAAACACCATATATTTT. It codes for CASSGWGSGNTIYF.